This T cell receptor beta chain is from a study of cytomegalovirus exposure and HLA in healthy donors. Study-level information: The 120 or so validation repertoires, a later analysis reported, used the same platform as the approximately 630 first-cohort repertoires.

As concerns this clone: The antigen remains unidentified.

Study-wide results and caveats: Researchers catalogued over 150 TCR beta chains as cytomegalovirus-associated. For most TCR sequences rarity was the rule, although some public TCRs occurred in many donors.

The repertoire was sequenced with immunoSEQ multiplex PCR; TCRdb's copy has only in-frame clones and lacks some. This sample carries around 160,000 clones, around four fifths of them seen once, and the ten largest clones take 2% to 2.5%. From the 120-subject validation cohort, which was separate from the roughly 710-subject first cohort, the donors were drawn. The TCR originated in a man aged 25-45 years in good health and CMV-seropositive. The sequenced sample consisted of PBMCs.

The CDR3 DNA reads as TGCGCCAGCAGCTTGTCGACGGGGGGCGACCGGGAGACCCAGTACTTC. As protein: CASSLSTGGDRETQYF. The genes are TRBV5-1 and TRBJ2-5, with D perhaps matching TRBD2 (7 bases). The CDR3 consists of 16 residues. Trimming took 1 base from V and 5 from J, leaving 18 bases between them. Germline V lookup: CDR1 SGHRS, CDR2 YFSETQ.